The clone carrying this T cell receptor (beta chain) was counted at least ten times. The entry originates in a study of identical twins. Trimming took off 7 bases at V and 3 bases at J, with 15 bases between the two ends. This CDR3 contains 13 residues. Germline V gene lookup returns CDR1 SQVTM and CDR2 ANQGSEA. TCRdb reanalysed the 5' RACE reads using MiXCR and keeps one entry per CDR3 protein. The table has roughly 220,000 distinct CDR3 sequences, over 5.5% seen once. The same data also contributed to another study, on T cells expressing NK-cell markers. That work adds: Repertoire data for TCR beta were derived from sorted T cells (CD3+CD56+NKG2C+, CD3+CD56+NKG2C- and CD3+CD56-NKG2C+). Also leading the CD3+CD56-NKG2C+ fraction in a few donors were these clonotypes.

V and J are TRBV29-1 and TRBJ2-5, with D maybe TRBD1 (6 bases). The TCR sequence derives from a woman younger than 30 in good health. The sequenced material came from CD8+ T cells sorted from blood. This CDR3 is CSGLTGEKETQYF. The CDR3 DNA sequence: TGCAGCGGGCTGACAGGAGAAAAAGAGACCCAGTACTTC.